What follows are 24 T cell receptor beta chains derived from one specimen sequenced in a study of Graves' ophthalmopathy and Graves' hyperthyroidism. RNA transcripts yielded amplified TCR beta CDR3 regions. HTBI primers were used in a first-round RT-PCR, which preceded a second-round multiplex PCR. TCRdb reprocessed the multiplex PCR reads with MiXCR, giving one entry per CDR3 protein. The sample holds 40,000 to 45,000 distinct CDR3 sequences, 52% seen once. Sequencing was performed on peripheral blood. The source of these receptors is an adult man with Graves' ophthalmopathy.

The chain uses TRBV10-3 and TRBJ2-7; D uncertain. This CDR3 comprises 14 residues. The V end lost 3 bases, the J end lost 0 bases, and 9 bases lay between the germline ends. CDR1 is ENHRY and CDR2 is SYGVKD in the germline V gene. CDR3 protein: CAISDPTYSYEQYF. CDR3 nucleotides: TGTGCCATCAGTGACCCCACTTACTCCTACGAGCAGTACTTC.

This clonotype was picked up many times. The chain links TRBV27 to TRBJ2-3; a possible D gene is TRBD2 (6 bases). CDR1 and CDR2 (germline): MNHEY, SMNVEV (reference sequence). This CDR3 contains 14 residues. V lost 7 bases and J lost 2, with 13 bases in between. In nucleotides, the CDR3 is TGTGCCAGCACCCGAAGCGGGCACACAGATACGCAGTATTTT. Amino acid sequence: CASTRSGHTDTQYF.

The V and J genes are TRBV24-1 and TRBJ1-6; D possibly corresponds to TRBD1 (5 bases). Trimming stripped 11 bases from V and 10 bases from J, with 20 bases between. This CDR3 has 14 amino acids. CDR1 is KGHDR and CDR2 is SFDVKD in the germline V gene. In nucleotides, the CDR3 is TGTGCCAGCCGAGGAACAGGTGCTGGGTCACCCCTCCACTTT. It yields the protein CASRGTGAGSPLHF.

The CDR3 coding sequence is TGTGCCGTACAGTTTAACTATGGCTACACCTTC. This codes for CAVQFNYGYTF. The V gene is TRBV3-1, the J gene TRBJ1-2; no clear D gene. CDR3 size: 11 residues. Germline loops: CDR1 LGHDT, CDR2 YNNKEL (reference sequence). Trimming cost V 11 bases and J 1 base, with 8 bases left between them.

This clonotype was seen many times. This chain joins TRBV9 and TRBJ2-1, with D unclear. In germline, CDR1 is SGDLS, CDR2 YYNGEE. This CDR3 spans 13 amino acids. Deletions cut 0 bases from V and 9 bases from J, with 10 bases between. CDR3 DNA sequence: TGTGCCAGCAGCGTAGTAGTGACTGGTGAGCAGTTCTTC. Its protein is CASSVVVTGEQFF.

At least ten counts were recorded for this clonotype. The chain is built from TRBV19 and TRBJ1-1, with 9 bases aligning to TRBD1. CDR1 and CDR2 (germline): LNHDA, SQIVND (reference sequence). J was trimmed by 9 bases and V by 7 bases; bases with no gene match: 12. The CDR3 is made up of 14 amino acids. The CDR3 is CASTPLDRGDKAFF. Written as DNA, the CDR3 is TGTGCCAGTACCCCCCTCGACAGGGGGGATAAAGCTTTCTTT.

This clonotype was detected ten times or more. The chain couples TRBV6-4 to TRBJ2-3, with TRBD2 matching 10 bases. The length of the CDR3 is 15 residues. Germline V gives CDR1 MRHNA, CDR2 SNTAGT. With 3 bases clipped from V and 4 bases from J, the junction kept 4 bases outside the gene matches. The CDR3 protein is CASSESGGAADTQYF. CDR3 DNA sequence: TGTGCCAGCAGTGAAAGCGGGGGGGCAGCAGATACGCAGTATTTT.

This clonotype ranks as medium-sized. The chain links TRBV25-1 to TRBJ2-7; tentative D call: TRBD1 (6 bases). The CDR3 has 17 residues. Trimming shortened V by 2 bases and J by 2 bases, and 19 bases separated the two germline ends. The V gene's germline CDR1 is MGHDK and CDR2 SYGVNS. Here the CDR3 reads CASSEDHRAVIPYEQYF. In DNA, the CDR3 is TGTGCCAGCAGTGAAGACCACAGGGCCGTAATCCCCTACGAGCAGTACTTC.

V is TRBV20-1 and J is TRBJ2-7; 9 positions agree with TRBD2. The CDR3 is 14 residues long. Losses at the gene ends were 4 bases for V and 4 bases for J; bases not matched to a gene: 8. CDR1 and CDR2 from the germline V gene are DFQATT and SNEGSKA (reference sequence). CDR3 in DNA: TGCAGTGCTATGAGCCTAGCGGGGCGGTACGAGCAGTACTTC. Protein: CSAMSLAGRYEQYF.

This chain uses TRBV2 with TRBJ2-3, with 10 positions matching TRBD2. Germline V gene lookup returns CDR1 SNHLY and CDR2 FYNNEI. The V segment lost 3 bases and the J segment 4 bases; nucleotides outside the gene matches: 7. This CDR3 has 16 residues. CDR3 bases: TGTGCCAGCAGTGACCGAGGACTAGCGGACTCAGATACGCAGTATTTT. Its protein product is CASSDRGLADSDTQYF.

This clonotype was detected ten times or more. The chain recombines TRBV5-5 with TRBJ2-2, with D uncertain. Germline CDR1 SGHKS, CDR2 YYEKEE (reference sequence). This CDR3 is built from 13 residues. The ends were cut back, 1 base at V and 6 bases at J, with 7 bases in the middle. CDR3 amino acids: CASSLNSAGELFF. The CDR3 region has the DNA TGTGCCAGCAGCTTGAACAGCGCCGGGGAGCTGTTTTTT.

This clonotype is medium-sized within its sample. The J gene is TRBJ1-6, the V gene TRBV20-1, with unresolved D. Germline loops: CDR1 DFQATT, CDR2 SNEGSKA (reference sequence). The germline V and J ends were trimmed by 5 bases and 1 base, with 12 bases remaining between them. The CDR3 runs 15 residues. CDR3 DNA: TGCAGTGCTCGTGCCCGTGGTTCCTATAATTCACCCCTCCACTTT. It translates to CSARARGSYNSPLHF.

The chain links TRBV20-1 to TRBJ2-1; D assignment may be TRBD1 or TRBD2 (5 bases each). The length of the CDR3 is 12 residues. Looked up from germline, CDR1 is DFQATT and CDR2 is SNEGSKA (reference sequence). V lost 0 bases and J 10 bases, leaving 10 bases between the germline ends. This chain's CDR3 is CSAREGVGEQFF. CDR3 DNA: TGCAGTGCTAGAGAGGGGGTAGGCGAGCAGTTCTTC.

This clonotype was counted ten times or more. The chain recombines TRBV6-1 with TRBJ1-5, with D maybe TRBD1 (6 bases). Trimming left V 4 bases short and J 1 base short, with 8 bases between. The CDR3 has 14 residues. Germline assignment: CDR1 MNHNS and CDR2 SASEGT. The CDR3 region has the DNA TGTGCCAGCAGTGCAGGACAGAGCAATCAGCCCCAGCATTTT. It yields the protein CASSAGQSNQPQHF.

CDR3 bases: TGTGCCTGGAGTGTACGGAGCGGGAGGTACTACGAGCAGTACTTC. It specifies CAWSVRSGRYYEQYF. The J gene is TRBJ2-7, the V gene TRBV30; 9 bases are a match to TRBD2. Germline V gene sequence: CDR1 GTSNPN, CDR2 SVGIG (reference sequence). Trimming at V came to 0 bases and at J to 3 bases, leaving 6 bases not matched to a gene. This CDR3 is built from 15 residues.

On this clonotype itself: The missing conserved phenylalanine or tryptophan at the end of this CDR3 makes a read error likely. The DNA is left out, because the CDR3 cannot be placed on it with certainty; the CDR3 is given as TCRdb lists it. This rearrangement joins TRBV10-2 to TRBJ2-2; TRBD2, the D gene given by the table, was not confirmed from the DNA. Germline CDR1 WSHSY, CDR2 SAAADI. The CDR3 is 12 amino acids in total, end residues counted. The CDR3: CASSLASGEPFI.

The CDR3 DNA is TGTGCCCTTGGACTAGCGGGAGGATCCTACGAGCAGTACTTC. Translation: CALGLAGGSYEQYF. This chain connects TRBV10-3 to TRBJ2-7, with 14 nucleotides matching TRBD2. Germline values: CDR1 ENHRY, CDR2 SYGVKD. The length of the CDR3 is 14 residues. With V trimmed by 11 bases and J by 1 base, 4 bases remained unmatched.

This clonotype occurred many times. This chain uses TRBV7-9 with TRBJ1-4, with D maybe TRBD1 (6 bases). Germline V gene data show CDR1 as SEHNR and CDR2 as FQNEAQ (reference sequence). V lost 1 base to trimming and J lost 4 bases, with 13 bases between them. This CDR3 has 16 residues. For the CDR3, the DNA is TGTGCCAGCAGCTTAGGACAGGCCCAATATAATGAAAAACTGTTTTTT. This codes for CASSLGQAQYNEKLFF.

Here the CDR3 reads CAWSATDLDTGELFF. DNA of the CDR3: TGTGCCTGGAGTGCCACAGACCTTGACACCGGGGAGCTGTTTTTT. The V and J genes are TRBV30 and TRBJ2-2; D unclear. CDR1 and CDR2 (germline): GTSNPN, SVGIG (reference sequence). This CDR3 is 15 amino acids long. V lost 1 base and J lost 3, with 12 bases in between.

The chain carries TRBV2 and TRBJ1-5; D gene ambiguous. The CDR3 runs 12 residues. Germline loops: CDR1 SNHLY, CDR2 FYNNEI. Trimming pared 8 bases from V and 2 bases from J, leaving 7 bases between. The CDR3 nucleotides are TGTGCCAGCGTGGAGGGCAATCAGCCCCAGCATTTT. Amino acid sequence: CASVEGNQPQHF.

The rearrangement uses TRBV5-6 and TRBJ1-6; possible D gene TRBD1, 5 bases. The CDR3 runs to 14 residues. CDR1 is SGHDT and CDR2 is YYEEEE in the germline V gene. V gave up 0 bases and J gave up 7 bases, with 8 bases separating them. CDR3 DNA sequence: TGTGCCAGCAGCTTGGGACGGGGGAATTCACCCCTCCACTTT. The encoded protein is CASSLGRGNSPLHF.

This clonotype was seen ten or more times. The V gene is TRBV12-3 or TRBV12-4, the J gene TRBJ1-5; D remains unclear. The CDR3 runs to 15 residues. Trimming pared 5 bases from V and 0 bases from J, leaving 11 bases between. The DNA of the CDR3 is TGTGCCAGCAGTGACCGTAGGGCTAGCAATCAGCCCCAGCATTTT. This encodes CASSDRRASNQPQHF.

About this clonotype itself: Given a much more abundant clone one base away, this may be a read error. This chain uses TRBV6-1 with TRBJ2-1; TRBD2 matches at 8 bases. The length of the CDR3 is 15 residues. From germline, CDR1 is MNHNS and CDR2 SASEGT. CDR3 coding DNA: TGTGCCAGCGGTGAACCGGGACTAGGACTCAATGAGCAGTTCTTC. This codes for CASGEPGLGLNEQFF.

This clonotype was seen at least ten times. V usage is TRBV12-2 and J usage is TRBJ1-5; TRBD1, the D gene given by the table, was not confirmed from the DNA. TRBV12-2 corresponds to a pseudogene. The CDR3 covers 17 residues. In DNA, the CDR3 is TGTGCAAGTCGCTTACCCCGGAAGGGGGGGGTGTATCAGCCCCAGCATTTT. Its protein product is CASRLPRKGGVYQPQHF.